The rows below give T cell receptor beta chains drawn from one sample of a study of naive and memory T cell subsets. Via MiXCR, TCRdb re-called the UMI-ligation and nested PCR reads, giving one row per CDR3 protein. In the table there are roughly 91,000 distinct CDR3 sequences, 13% of which are singletons. Sequenced sample: central memory CD4+ T cells from blood. The receptors shown here come from a human donor in good health. Both conserved end residues are part of each CDR3. Each record gives: D gene, clone size, V gene, J gene, CDR3 protein, CDR3 DNA. D genes are given only for firm matches. Clone size is shown for a subset of rows, as once, few, many or a class of expanded clone.

>.|many|TRBV3-1|TRBJ2-2
CASSQVRGDGNTGELFF
TGTGCCAGCAGCCAAGTCAGGGGGGACGGGAACACCGGGGAGCTGTTTTTT
>TRBD2|.|TRBV18|TRBJ2-3
CASSRATSGRPDTQYF
TGTGCCAGCTCACGAGCGACTAGCGGGAGACCAGATACGCAGTATTTT
>TRBD2|few|TRBV30|TRBJ2-7
CAWRTRTSGNPKQYF
TGTGCCTGGAGAACTCGGACTAGCGGGAACCCGAAGCAGTACTTC
>.|.|TRBV3-1|TRBJ1-1
CASSATSGNTEAFF
TGTGCCAGCAGCGCCACCTCAGGTAACACTGAAGCTTTCTTT
>TRBD2|many|TRBV20-1|TRBJ2-1
CSARAGLAGVGGEQFF
TGCAGTGCTAGAGCGGGACTAGCGGGAGTCGGGGGTGAGCAGTTCTTC
>TRBD1|few|TRBV7-2|TRBJ1-1
CASSLGLSFGQGGAFF
TGTGCCAGCAGCTTAGGTCTCTCGTTTGGCCAGGGGGGAGCTTTCTTT
>.|.|TRBV5-5|TRBJ2-1
CASSSGRDFQFF
TGTGCCAGCAGCTCAGGTCGGGACTTTCAGTTCTTC
>.|.|TRBV29-1|TRBJ1-3
CSAGGTVSGNTIYF
TGCAGCGCGGGGGGTACTGTCTCTGGAAACACCATATATTTT
>.|few|TRBV28|TRBJ1-4
CASSPPGQVNEKLFF
TGTGCCAGCAGTCCACCGGGACAAGTTAATGAAAAACTGTTTTTT
>.|.|TRBV20-1|TRBJ1-1
CSASPALDGSEAFF
TGCAGTGCTAGCCCCGCATTGGACGGCAGTGAAGCTTTCTTT
>TRBD1|many|TRBV12-3/TRBV12-4|TRBJ2-1
CASSLETGAYNEQFF
TGTGCCAGCAGTTTAGAGACAGGGGCCTACAATGAGCAGTTCTTC
>TRBD2|few|TRBV6-6|TRBJ2-1
CASSRRGLAGGPIEQFF
TGTGCCAGCAGTCGCCGGGGACTAGCGGGAGGGCCGATTGAGCAGTTCTTC
>TRBD1|.|TRBV7-1|TRBJ2-7
CASSSKKPGQGTYEQYF
TGTGCCAGCAGCTCGAAAAAACCGGGACAGGGGACCTACGAGCAGTACTTC
>TRBD1|medium-sized|TRBV18|TRBJ2-7
CASSPVGQGNEQYF
TGTGCCAGCTCACCGGTTGGACAGGGGAACGAGCAGTACTTC
>.|.|TRBV18|TRBJ1-2
CASSSGTDYGYTF
TGTGCCAGCTCTTCCGGGACGGACTATGGCTACACCTTC
>.|few|TRBV20-1|TRBJ1-1
CSASLASTEAFF
TGCAGTGCTAGTTTGGCTAGCACTGAAGCTTTCTTT
>TRBD2|many|TRBV20-1|TRBJ2-3
CSARDTSGSGDTQYF
TGCAGTGCTAGAGATACTAGCGGTAGCGGAGATACGCAGTATTTT
>.|few|TRBV4-2|TRBJ1-2
CASSQDTGGNYGYTF
TGTGCCAGCAGCCAAGATACGGGGGGAAACTATGGCTACACCTTC
>TRBD1|few|TRBV6-5|TRBJ1-2
CASTLDWTGLRGDGYTF
TGTGCCAGCACCTTAGATTGGACAGGGCTTCGTGGAGATGGCTACACCTTC
>.|.|TRBV14|TRBJ2-3
CASSYRQRTDTQYF
TGTGCCAGCAGCTACCGACAGCGCACAGATACGCAGTATTTT